These 25 T cell receptor beta chains were sequenced from one sample in a study of blood T cells in healthy people across ages. Primers used in a second PCR of about 7 to 12 cycles were a sample-barcoded 5' primer and a J-beta primer mix. TCRdb redid the calling of the 5' RACE reads with MiXCR, one entry per CDR3 protein. Of approximately 830,000 distinct CDR3 sequences listed, around two thirds are singletons. Sequencing was carried out using blood. The receptors come from a man in his thirties or forties in good health.

V gene TRBV27 combines with J gene TRBJ1-2, with D maybe TRBD1 (5 bases). V was cut by 5 bases and J by 5 bases, with 12 bases left in between. The CDR3 extends over 13 amino acids. The germline V gene has CDR1 MNHEY and CDR2 SMNVEV (reference sequence). The CDR3: CASSAGTSYGYTF. The DNA for the CDR3 is TGTGCCAGCAGTGCGGGGACCTCTTATGGCTACACCTTC.

The V call is TRBV7-3, the J call TRBJ2-4; D call uncertain. This CDR3 is built from 16 residues. Germline V gene data show CDR1 as SGHTA and CDR2 as FQGTGA. Trimming pared 2 bases from V and 9 bases from J, leaving 20 bases between. CDR3 coding DNA: TGTGCCAGCAGCTTATTTAGTCCCGACCCGCTGGGCATTCAGTACTTC. This translates into CASSLFSPDPLGIQYF.

The rearrangement uses TRBV27 and TRBJ1-4; D not resolved. The CDR3 loop spans 14 amino acids. Trimming shortened V by 4 bases and J by 6 bases, and 12 bases separated the two germline ends. Germline CDR1 and CDR2: MNHEY and SMNVEV (reference sequence). CDR3 DNA: TGTGCCAGCAGTTCCACCCTGGGGTATGAAAAACTGTTTTTT. This gives the protein CASSSTLGYEKLFF.

The rearrangement joins TRBV6-5 to TRBJ1-4, with 9 bases identical to TRBD1. CDR1 is MNHEY, CDR2 SVGAGI, per germline. The CDR3 runs to 16 residues. Trimming at V came to 5 bases and at J to 5 bases, leaving 9 bases not matched to a gene. The CDR3 protein is CASSKNRGRFNEKLFF. CDR3 bases: TGTGCCAGCAGTAAGAACAGGGGGCGATTCAATGAAAAACTGTTTTTT.

The CDR3 DNA reads as TGTGCCAGCAGGGGGGAGGAAAACTCCTACGAGCAGTACTTC. It yields the protein CASRGEENSYEQYF. The chain joins TRBV21-1 to TRBJ2-7; the table assigns TRBD2, which was not confirmed against the DNA. TRBV21-1 is an annotated pseudogene. This CDR3 has 14 amino acids.

The count of this clonotype is one. V usage is TRBV3-1 and J usage is TRBJ2-7, with TRBD1 as a possible D gene (5 bases). CDR1 is LGHDT, CDR2 YNNKEL, per germline (reference sequence). The germline V and J ends were trimmed by 0 bases and 2 bases, with 8 bases remaining between them. CDR3 length: 14 residues. CDR3 sequence reads: CASSQEQVTYEQYF. Written as DNA, the CDR3 is TGTGCCAGCAGCCAAGAACAGGTAACCTACGAGCAGTACTTC.

V and J are TRBV4-2 and TRBJ1-2, with D possibly TRBD1 on 6 matching bases. Germline CDR1 and CDR2: LGHNA and YNFKEQ. The germline V and J ends were trimmed by 0 bases and 4 bases, with 12 bases remaining between them. CDR3 length: 15 residues. The CDR3 loop reads CASSQEAGASYGYTF. The CDR3 DNA follows: TGTGCCAGCAGCCAAGAAGCGGGGGCTAGCTATGGCTACACCTTC.

Comment on this clonotype: A clone one base away is much larger, so this may be a read error. The chain has TRBV12-3 or TRBV12-4 and TRBJ2-5; 10 bases line up with TRBD2. The DNA end lines up better with TRBJ2-7; the J call may be wrong. This CDR3 is built from 14 residues. The CDR3 reads CASSSSSGGVEQYF. CDR3 DNA: TGTGCCAGCAGTTCATCTAGCGGGGGTGTCGAGCAGTACTTC.

As concerns this clonotype: A read error may be the cause here, since a much bigger clone is one base away. The chain has TRBV12-3 or TRBV12-4 and TRBJ1-4, with 9 bases that match TRBD1. Trimming took 4 bases from V and 7 from J; bases not matched to a gene: 1. CDR3 length equals 13 residues. Here the CDR3 reads CASSWTGVEKLFF. CDR3 in DNA: TGTGCCAGCAGTTGGACAGGGGTTGAAAAACTGTTTTTT.

This chain joins TRBV6-5 and TRBJ1-1; D unclear. Per germline, CDR1 MNHEY and CDR2 SVGAGI. V was trimmed by 0 bases and J by 6 bases, leaving 17 bases between them. The length of the CDR3 is 16 residues. Here the CDR3 DNA reads TGTGCCAGCAGTTACTCGAGACTAGGGATCGGGGCTGAAGCTTTCTTT. Translation: CASSYSRLGIGAEAFF.

This clonotype was recorded at least ten times. J is TRBJ2-5 and V is TRBV6-2 or TRBV6-3; D unclear. The end of the DNA aligns better with TRBJ2-7, so the J call may be wrong. Per the germline V gene, CDR1 is MNHEY and CDR2 is SVGEGT. The CDR3 is made up of 11 amino acids. CDR3: CASSMGNEQYF. CDR3 sequence (DNA): TGTGCCAGCAGTATGGGCAACGAGCAGTACTTC.

This clonotype was recorded a few times. The V gene is TRBV29-1, the J gene TRBJ2-7; tentative D call: TRBD1 (5 bases). Trimming cost V 4 bases and J 2 bases, with 9 bases left between them. The CDR3 has 12 residues. Germline CDR1 SQVTM, CDR2 ANQGSEA. The DNA of the CDR3 is TGCAGCGTTGTTGACAGAGCCTACGAGCAGTACTTC. It codes for CSVVDRAYEQYF.

The sample holds many counts of this clonotype. The chain has TRBV24-1 and TRBJ2-1; D might be TRBD1 (6 bases). The CDR3 extends over 13 amino acids. Trimming took off 10 bases at V and 3 bases at J, with 12 bases between the two ends. Germline-derived CDR1 and CDR2 are KGHDR and SFDVKD. CDR3 region: CATSGQIYNEQFF. As DNA, the CDR3 is TGTGCCACTTCCGGACAGATCTACAATGAGCAGTTCTTC.

Remarks on this clonotype: Its ends do not fully match the called genes, so a read error is possible. The V call is TRBV27, the J call TRBJ2-3; 9 bases match TRBD2. Germline CDR1 is MNHEY and CDR2 is SMNVEV (reference sequence). The CDR3 runs to 16 residues. CDR3 sequence reads: CASSSIAGDSTDTRYF. The CDR3 DNA is TGTGCCAGCAGTTCCATAGCGGGAGATAGCACAGATACGCGGTATTTT.

The chain recombines TRBV12-3 or TRBV12-4 with TRBJ2-6, with 9 bases identical to TRBD1. V gave up 7 bases and J gave up 2 bases; unmatched junction bases: 6. This CDR3 comprises 16 residues. CDR3 region: CASTAGTGTGANVLTF. The CDR3, as DNA: TGTGCCAGCACCGCCGGGACAGGGACTGGGGCCAACGTCCTGACTTTC.

V usage is TRBV10-3 and J usage is TRBJ1-5; D ambiguous. Germline loops: CDR1 ENHRY, CDR2 SYGVKD. The V gene lost 5 bases and the J gene lost 1 base, with 12 bases spanning the gap. The CDR3 extends over 15 amino acids. The CDR3 DNA reads TGTGCCATCAGTTTGGCGGCGGGGAGCAATCAGCCCCAGCATTTT. As protein: CAISLAAGSNQPQHF.

This clonotype was counted between two and nine times. The V and J genes are TRBV9 and TRBJ2-3; either TRBD1 or TRBD2 may fit D (5 bases each). Trimming removed 4 bases from V and 0 bases from J, with 18 bases in between. This CDR3 region has 17 residues. Germline CDR1 and CDR2: SGDLS and YYNGEE. CDR3 sequence: CASSSGPIGVSTDTQYF. The CDR3 DNA follows: TGTGCCAGCAGCTCAGGGCCCATCGGGGTTAGCACAGATACGCAGTATTTT.

This sequence joins TRBV29-1 and TRBJ2-6; D is uncertain. V lost 7 bases, J lost 0 bases, and 4 bases lay in between. The CDR3 length is 12 residues. CDR1 and CDR2 from the germline V gene are SQVTM and ANQGSEA. In nucleotides, the CDR3 is TGCAGCGCCGTCTCTGGGGCCAACGTCCTGACTTTC. It codes for CSAVSGANVLTF.

This rearrangement joins TRBV6-6 to TRBJ2-7, with D possibly matching TRBD2 (6 bases). The germline V gene encodes CDR1 MNHNY and CDR2 SVGAGI (reference sequence). The CDR3 has 15 residues. The V end lost 5 bases, the J end lost 3 bases, and 17 bases lay between the germline ends. For the CDR3, the DNA is TGTGCCAGCAGTCCCCAAACGGGGGACCGCTACGAGCAGTACTTC. Its protein product is CASSPQTGDRYEQYF.

The genes are TRBV4-1 and TRBJ2-1, with 13 bases identical to TRBD2. The germline gives CDR1 MGHRA, CDR2 YSYEKL. The CDR3 is 18 amino acids. With 0 bases clipped from V and 4 bases from J, the junction kept 6 bases outside the gene matches. For the CDR3, the DNA is TGCGCCAGCAGCCAAGATGCTTGGACTAGCGGGGGATACAATGAGCAGTTCTTC. Translating it yields CASSQDAWTSGGYNEQFF.

The V and J genes are TRBV29-1 and TRBJ1-5; 7 positions agree with TRBD1. From germline, CDR1 is SQVTM and CDR2 ANQGSEA. The ends lost 6 bases at V and 4 bases at J; junction bases unmatched: 6. The CDR3 length is 13 residues. The CDR3 DNA reads TGCAGCGTAGGGACAGAGAGAAATCAGCCCCAGCATTTT. Amino acid sequence: CSVGTERNQPQHF.

The rearrangement joins TRBV29-1 to TRBJ2-3, with 13 bases aligning to TRBD2. The CDR3 spans 15 residues. Trimming cost V 4 bases and J 2 bases; bases outside gene matches: 3. Germline V gene lookup returns CDR1 SQVTM and CDR2 ANQGSEA. CDR3 DNA: TGCAGCGTTGGGACTAGCGGGGGATTCACAGATACGCAGTATTTT. Amino acids: CSVGTSGGFTDTQYF.

The V and J genes are TRBV11-1 and TRBJ2-7; the D gene is possibly TRBD1 (6 bases). The CDR3 consists of 23 residues. The germline V and J ends were trimmed by 3 bases and 0 bases, with 36 bases remaining between them. Germline values: CDR1 SGHAT, CDR2 FQDESV (reference sequence). CDR3 nucleotides: TGTGCCAGCAGCTTTTTGGGGGCTGAGGGGCCGGGTGCGCGCTCAATCCCCTCCTACGAGCAGTACTTC. Translation: CASSFLGAEGPGARSIPSYEQYF.

The sample holds a few counts of this clonotype. This sequence joins TRBV6-6 and TRBJ2-5, with 12 bases fitting TRBD1. Germline V CDR1 and CDR2: MNHNY, SVGAGI (reference sequence). The CDR3 covers 14 residues. Trimming at V came to 7 bases and at J to 4 bases, leaving 4 bases not matched to a gene. The CDR3 protein is CASTGTGGAETQYF. The CDR3 DNA reads as TGTGCCAGCACTGGGACAGGGGGCGCAGAGACCCAGTACTTC.

The CDR3 protein is CASSFITGELFF. In DNA form, the CDR3 reads TGTGCCAGCAGCTTCATAACCGGGGAGCTGTTTTTT. This chain uses TRBV5-6 with TRBJ2-2; D uncertain. The length of the CDR3 is 12 residues. In germline, CDR1 is SGHDT, CDR2 YYEEEE. V was pared by 2 bases and J by 5 bases, with 4 bases between.